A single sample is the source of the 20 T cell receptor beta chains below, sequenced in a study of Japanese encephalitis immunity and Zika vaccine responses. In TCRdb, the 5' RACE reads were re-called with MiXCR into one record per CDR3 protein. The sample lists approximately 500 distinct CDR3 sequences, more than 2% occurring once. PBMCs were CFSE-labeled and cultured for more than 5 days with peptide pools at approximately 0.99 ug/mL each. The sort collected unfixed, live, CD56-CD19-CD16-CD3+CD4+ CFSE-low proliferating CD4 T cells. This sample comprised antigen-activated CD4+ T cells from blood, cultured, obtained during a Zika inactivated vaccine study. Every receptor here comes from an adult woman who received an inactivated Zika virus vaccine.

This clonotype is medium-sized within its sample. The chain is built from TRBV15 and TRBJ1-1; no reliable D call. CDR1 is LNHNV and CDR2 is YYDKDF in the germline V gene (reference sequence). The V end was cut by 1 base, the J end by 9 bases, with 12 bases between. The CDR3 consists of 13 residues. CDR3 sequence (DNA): TGTGCCACCAGCAGAGTTTTGGCGGTAAAAGCTTTCTTT. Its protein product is CATSRVLAVKAFF.

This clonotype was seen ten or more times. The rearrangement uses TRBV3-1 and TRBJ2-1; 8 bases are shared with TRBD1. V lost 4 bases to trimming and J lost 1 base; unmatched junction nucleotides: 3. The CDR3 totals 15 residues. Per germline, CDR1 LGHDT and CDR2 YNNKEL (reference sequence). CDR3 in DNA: TGTGCCAGCAGCCCAACAGGGGGGTCCTACAATGAGCAGTTCTTC. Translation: CASSPTGGSYNEQFF.

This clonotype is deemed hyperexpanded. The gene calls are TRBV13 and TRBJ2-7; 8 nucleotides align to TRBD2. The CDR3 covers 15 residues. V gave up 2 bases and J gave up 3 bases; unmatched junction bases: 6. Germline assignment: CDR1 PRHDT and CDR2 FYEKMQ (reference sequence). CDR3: CASSLHGRVNYEQYF. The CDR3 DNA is TGTGCCAGCAGCTTACACGGGAGGGTTAACTACGAGCAGTACTTC. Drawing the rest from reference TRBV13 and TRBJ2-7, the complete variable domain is AAGVIQSPRHLIKEKRETATLKCYPIPRHDTVYWYQQGPGQDPQFLISFYEKMQSDKGSIPDRFSAQQFSDYHSELNMSSLELGDSALYFCASSLHGRVNYEQYFGPGTRLTVT.

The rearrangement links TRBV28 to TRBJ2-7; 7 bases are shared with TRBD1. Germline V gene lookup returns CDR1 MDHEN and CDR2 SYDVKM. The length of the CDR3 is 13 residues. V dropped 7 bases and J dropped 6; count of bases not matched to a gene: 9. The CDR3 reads CASMYRGTFEQYF. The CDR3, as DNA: TGTGCCAGCATGTACAGGGGTACCTTCGAGCAGTACTTC.

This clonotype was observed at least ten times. This CDR3 is CASRALGTSGSYEQYF. The CDR3 region has the DNA TGTGCCAGTAGGGCCCTCGGGACTAGCGGGAGCTACGAGCAGTACTTC. The rearrangement links TRBV19 to TRBJ2-7, with 14 bases fitting TRBD2. Trimming took 6 bases from V and 3 from J; bases not matched to a gene: 7. The CDR3 extends over 16 amino acids. Germline CDR1 and CDR2: LNHDA and SQIVND (reference sequence). Filled out from reference TRBV19 and TRBJ2-7, the complete variable domain reads DGGITQSPKYLFRKEGQNVTLSCEQNLNHDAMYWYRQDPGQGLRLIYYSQIVNDFQKGDIAEGYSVSREKKESFPLTVTSAQKNPTAFYLCASRALGTSGSYEQYFGPGTRLTVT.

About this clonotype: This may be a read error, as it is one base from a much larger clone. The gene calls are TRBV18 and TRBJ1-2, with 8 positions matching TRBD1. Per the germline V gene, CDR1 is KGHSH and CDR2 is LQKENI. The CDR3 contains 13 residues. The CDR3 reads CANSPATGEGYTF. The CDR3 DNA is TGTGCCAACTCACCAGCGACAGGGGAGGGCTACACCTTC.

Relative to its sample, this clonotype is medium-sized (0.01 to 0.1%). In DNA form, the CDR3 reads TGTGCCAGCAGCGTAGACCCGGATGGGTACGAGCAGTACTTC. As protein: CASSVDPDGYEQYF. This sequence joins TRBV9 and TRBJ2-7; the D is unclear. CDR1 and CDR2 (germline): SGDLS, YYNGEE. This CDR3 has 14 residues. Trimming took off 0 bases at V and 4 bases at J, with 11 bases between the two ends.

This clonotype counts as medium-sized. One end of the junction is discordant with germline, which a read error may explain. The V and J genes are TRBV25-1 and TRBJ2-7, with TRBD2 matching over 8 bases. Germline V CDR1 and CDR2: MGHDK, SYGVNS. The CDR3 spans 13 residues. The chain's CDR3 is CASSVAGLGERYF. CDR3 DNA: TGTGCCAGCAGTGTTGCGGGACTAGGGGAGCGGTACTTC.

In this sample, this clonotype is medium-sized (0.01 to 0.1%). This CDR3 is CASSLQRGASYNEQFF. The CDR3 DNA follows: TGTGCCAGCAGCTTACAGCGAGGGGCCTCCTACAATGAGCAGTTCTTC. The rearrangement uses TRBV7-3 and TRBJ2-1; D may match TRBD1 or TRBD2 (5 bases each). The ends were cut back, 2 bases at V and 0 bases at J, with 11 bases in the middle. CDR1 and CDR2 (germline): SGHTA, FQGTGA. This CDR3 has 16 residues.

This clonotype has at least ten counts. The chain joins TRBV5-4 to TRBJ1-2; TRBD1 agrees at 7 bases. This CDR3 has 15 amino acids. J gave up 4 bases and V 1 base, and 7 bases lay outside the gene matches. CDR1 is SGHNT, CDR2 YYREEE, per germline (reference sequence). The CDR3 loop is CASSLSDRTLYGYTF. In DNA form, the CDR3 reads TGTGCCAGCAGCTTGTCGGACAGGACCCTCTATGGCTACACCTTC.

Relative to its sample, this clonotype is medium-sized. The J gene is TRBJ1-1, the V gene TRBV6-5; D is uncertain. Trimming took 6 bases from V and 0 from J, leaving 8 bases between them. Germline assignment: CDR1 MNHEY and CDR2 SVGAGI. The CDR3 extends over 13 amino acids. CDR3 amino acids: CASSYRLNTEAFF. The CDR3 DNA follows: TGTGCCAGCAGCTACAGATTGAACACTGAAGCTTTCTTT.

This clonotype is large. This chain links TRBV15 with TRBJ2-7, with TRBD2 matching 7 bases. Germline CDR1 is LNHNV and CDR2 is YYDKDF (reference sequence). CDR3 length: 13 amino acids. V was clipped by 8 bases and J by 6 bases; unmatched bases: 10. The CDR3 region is CATRGAGLSEQYF. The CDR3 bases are TGTGCCACCCGAGGAGCGGGGCTGAGCGAGCAGTACTTC.

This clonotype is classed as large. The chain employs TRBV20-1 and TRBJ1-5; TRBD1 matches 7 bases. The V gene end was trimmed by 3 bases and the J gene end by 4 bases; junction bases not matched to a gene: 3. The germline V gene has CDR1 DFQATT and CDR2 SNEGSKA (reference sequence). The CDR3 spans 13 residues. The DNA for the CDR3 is TGCAGTGCTAGCCGGGACAGAAATCAGCCCCAGCATTTT. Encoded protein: CSASRDRNQPQHF.

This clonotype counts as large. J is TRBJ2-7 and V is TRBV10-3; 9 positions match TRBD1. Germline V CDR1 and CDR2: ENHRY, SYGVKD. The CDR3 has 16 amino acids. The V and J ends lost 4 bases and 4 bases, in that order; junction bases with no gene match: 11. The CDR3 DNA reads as TGTGCCATCAGTGGGATGTTAGGACAGGGGACGTACGAGCAGTACTTC. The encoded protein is CAISGMLGQGTYEQYF.

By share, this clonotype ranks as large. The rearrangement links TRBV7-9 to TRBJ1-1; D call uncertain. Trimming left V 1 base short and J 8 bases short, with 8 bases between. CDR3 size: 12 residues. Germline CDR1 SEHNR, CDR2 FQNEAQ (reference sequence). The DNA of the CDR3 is TGTGCCAGCAGCTTAGTTATCCGGGAAGCTTTCTTT. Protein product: CASSLVIREAFF.

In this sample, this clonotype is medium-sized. CDR3 loop: CASSIGLEINEQFF. CDR3 coding DNA: TGTGCCAGTAGTATCGGACTGGAGATAAATGAGCAGTTCTTC. The chain combines TRBV19 with TRBJ2-1; TRBD2 might be the D (5 bases). Deletions cut 3 bases from V and 7 bases from J, with 13 bases between. Germline V gene lookup returns CDR1 LNHDA and CDR2 SQIVND (reference sequence). The CDR3 spans 14 residues.

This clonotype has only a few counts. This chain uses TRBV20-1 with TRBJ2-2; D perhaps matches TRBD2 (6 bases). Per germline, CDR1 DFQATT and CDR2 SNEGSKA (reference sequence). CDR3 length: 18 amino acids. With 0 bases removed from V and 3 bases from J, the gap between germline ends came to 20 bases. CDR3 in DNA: TGCAGTGCTAGAGATCCGCTCGTCGGGGCGGGACACACCGGGGAGCTGTTTTTT. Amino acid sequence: CSARDPLVGAGHTGELFF.

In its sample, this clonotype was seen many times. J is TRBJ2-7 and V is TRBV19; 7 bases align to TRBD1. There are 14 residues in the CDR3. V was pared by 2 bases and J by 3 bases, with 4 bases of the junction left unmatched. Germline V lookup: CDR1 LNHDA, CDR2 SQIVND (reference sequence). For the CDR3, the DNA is TGTGCCAGTAGTATAAGTTGGGACAGCTACGAGCAGTACTTC. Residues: CASSISWDSYEQYF.

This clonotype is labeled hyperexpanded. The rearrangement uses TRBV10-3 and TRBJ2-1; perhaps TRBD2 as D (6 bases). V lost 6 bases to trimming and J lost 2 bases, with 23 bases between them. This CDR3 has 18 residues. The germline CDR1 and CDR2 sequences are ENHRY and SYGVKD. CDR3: CAIRPEGFNEAAYNEQFF. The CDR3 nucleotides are TGTGCCATCAGACCGGAGGGATTTAACGAAGCTGCCTACAATGAGCAGTTCTTC.

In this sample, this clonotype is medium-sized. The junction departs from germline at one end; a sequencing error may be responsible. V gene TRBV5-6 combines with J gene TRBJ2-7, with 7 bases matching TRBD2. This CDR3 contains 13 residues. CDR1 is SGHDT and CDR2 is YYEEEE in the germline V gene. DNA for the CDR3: TGTGCCAGCAGCTCTACGGGACTACCTACCGAAGACTTC. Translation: CASSSTGLPTEDF. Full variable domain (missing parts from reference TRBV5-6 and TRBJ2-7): DAGVTQSPTHLIKTRGQQVTLRCSPKSGHDTVSWYQQALGQGPQFIFQYYEEEERQRGNFPDRFSGHQFPNYSSELNVNALLLGDSALYLCASSSTGLPTEDFGPGTRLTVT.